This entry is about one TCR beta chain. What it binds is unknown. The data originate from a study of T cell clonotyping in hematopoietic cell transplantation. Study-wide results and limits: Graft donor and pretransplant recipient Inverse Simpson Index values predicted broader posttransplant TCR diversity.

Measured with immunoSEQ multiplex PCR; TCRdb has only the in-frame clones, and not every one. The table includes 13,000 to 15,000 clones, around 84% detected once. V lost 7 bases and J 5 bases, leaving 17 bases between the germline ends. The CDR3 totals 14 residues. Germline V gives CDR1 SNHLY, CDR2 FYNNEI. The clonotype comes from a male patient in his fifties who had an allogeneic stem cell transplant from an unrelated donor, so T cells may come from the graft donor. Some clones in this sample may be carry-over from other donors' samples. The specimen was PBMCs, collected 100 days after allogeneic stem cell transplant. The chain recombines TRBV2 with TRBJ1-1; D perhaps matches TRBD1 (5 bases). CDR3 protein: CASTREGRETEAFF. DNA for the CDR3: TGTGCCAGCACCCGGGAGGGGCGGGAGACTGAAGCTTTCTTT.